This TCR beta chain was captured in a study of vaccination and CD4 T cells after COVID-19. About the research overall: Control cultures, each given a CEFX pool, an HIV-1 Nef pool, or no peptide, were included.

Overall study results and limits: Clonotypes reactive to SARS-CoV-2 had a median that went up from roughly 19 to 38, but not significantly.

This CDR3 contains 14 residues. CDR1 and CDR2 (germline): SGHVS, FNYEAQ. V shed 0 bases and J shed 5 bases, with 9 bases lying between them. The Oncomine TCR Beta short-read assay was what sequenced the DNA obtained from cultured CD4+ T cells. TCRdb itself ran the PCR reads through MiXCR, one entry per CDR3 protein. The sample holds roughly 9,800 distinct CDR3 sequences, over 30% seen once. Stated treatment: roughly 10-day PBMC culture with coronavirus spike peptide pools or control peptides (ViraFEST assay). According to the study, CD4+ T cells from the unexposed donor were gathered ahead of the COVID-19 pandemic (2011-2018). Details on this clonotype: Its antigen is unknown.

The source is a human donor in good health. V is TRBV7-6 and J is TRBJ2-3, with D possibly being TRBD1 (5 bases). The sequencing input was CD4+ T cells from blood, cultured in vitro. The CDR3 reads CASSLAQGLDTQYF. The CDR3 region has the DNA TGTGCCAGCAGCTTAGCTCAGGGCTTAGATACGCAGTATTTT.